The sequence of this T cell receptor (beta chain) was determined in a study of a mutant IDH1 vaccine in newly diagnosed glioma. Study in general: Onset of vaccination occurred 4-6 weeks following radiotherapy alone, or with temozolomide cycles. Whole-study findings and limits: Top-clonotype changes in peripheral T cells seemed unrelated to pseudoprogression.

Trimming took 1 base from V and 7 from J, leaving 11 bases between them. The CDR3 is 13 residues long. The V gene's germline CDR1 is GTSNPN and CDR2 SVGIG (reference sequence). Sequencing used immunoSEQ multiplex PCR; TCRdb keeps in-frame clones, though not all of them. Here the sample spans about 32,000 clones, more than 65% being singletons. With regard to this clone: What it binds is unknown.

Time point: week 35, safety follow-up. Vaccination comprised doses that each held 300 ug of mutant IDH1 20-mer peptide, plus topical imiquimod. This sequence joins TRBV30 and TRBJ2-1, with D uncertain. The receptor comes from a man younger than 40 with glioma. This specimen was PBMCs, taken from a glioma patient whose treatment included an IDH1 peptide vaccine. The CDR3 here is CAWSGPGRNEQFF. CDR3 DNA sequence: TGTGCCTGGAGTGGGCCTGGGCGGAATGAGCAGTTCTTC.